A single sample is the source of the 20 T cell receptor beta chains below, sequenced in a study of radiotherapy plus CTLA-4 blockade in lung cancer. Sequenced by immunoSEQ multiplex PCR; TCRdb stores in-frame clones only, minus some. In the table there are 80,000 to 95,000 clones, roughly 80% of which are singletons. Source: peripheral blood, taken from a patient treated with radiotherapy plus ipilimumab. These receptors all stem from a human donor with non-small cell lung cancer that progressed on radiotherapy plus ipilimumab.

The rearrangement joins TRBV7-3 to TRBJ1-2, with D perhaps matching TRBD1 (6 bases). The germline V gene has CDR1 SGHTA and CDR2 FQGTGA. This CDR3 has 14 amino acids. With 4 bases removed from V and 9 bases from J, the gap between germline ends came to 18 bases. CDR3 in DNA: TGTGCCAGCAGCTCCCGAGGGGGGGCTACGAGCTACACCTTC. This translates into CASSSRGGATSYTF.

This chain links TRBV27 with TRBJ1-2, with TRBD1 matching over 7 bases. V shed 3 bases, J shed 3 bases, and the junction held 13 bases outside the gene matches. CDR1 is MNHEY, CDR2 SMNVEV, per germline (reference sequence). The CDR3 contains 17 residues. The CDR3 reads CASSFGDSARYYYGYTF. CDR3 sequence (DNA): TGTGCCAGCAGTTTCGGGGACAGTGCTAGGTACTACTATGGCTACACCTTC.

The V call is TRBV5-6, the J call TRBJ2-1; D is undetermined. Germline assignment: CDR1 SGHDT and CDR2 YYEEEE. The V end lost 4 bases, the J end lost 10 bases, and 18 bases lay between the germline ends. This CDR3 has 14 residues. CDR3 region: CASSLLGKTTEQFF. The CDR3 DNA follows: TGTGCCAGCAGCCTACTGGGAAAAACTACCGAGCAGTTCTTC.

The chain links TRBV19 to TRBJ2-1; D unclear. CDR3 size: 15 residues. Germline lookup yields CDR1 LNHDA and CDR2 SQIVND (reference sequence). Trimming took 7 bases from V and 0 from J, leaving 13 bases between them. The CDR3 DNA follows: TGTGCCAGTAAAACGGACCGGAGCTCCTACAATGAGCAGTTCTTC. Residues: CASKTDRSSYNEQFF.

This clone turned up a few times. CDR3 nucleotides: TGTGCCAGCAGCTTATCTGCGGGAACCGGGGAGCTGTTTTTT. Translated: CASSLSAGTGELFF. The chain links TRBV7-3 to TRBJ2-2; possible D gene TRBD2, 6 bases. The CDR3 spans 14 residues. CDR1 SGHTA and CDR2 FQGTGA come from the germline V gene. Deletions cut 2 bases from V and 5 bases from J, with 9 bases between. The variable domain in full, with the rest retrieved from reference TRBV7-3 and TRBJ2-2, is GAGVSQTPSNKVTEKGKYVELRCDPISGHTALYWYRQSLGQGPEFLIYFQGTGAADDSGLPNDRFFAVRPEGSVSTLKIQRTERGDSAVYLCASSLSAGTGELFFGEGSRLTVL.

CDR3 loop: CASSAQQTQETQYF. The CDR3 nucleotides are TGTGCCAGCAGTGCGCAGCAGACCCAAGAGACCCAGTACTTC. The V call is TRBV6-1, the J call TRBJ2-5, with D hard to call. CDR1 is MNHNS and CDR2 is SASEGT in the germline V gene. The length of the CDR3 is 14 residues. The V end was cut by 4 bases, the J end by 1 base, with 10 bases between.

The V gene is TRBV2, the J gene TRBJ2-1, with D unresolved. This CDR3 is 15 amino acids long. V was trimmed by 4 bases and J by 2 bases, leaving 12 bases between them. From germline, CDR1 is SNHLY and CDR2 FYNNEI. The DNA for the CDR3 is TGTGCCAGCAGTGTACCAATGGACCCCTACAATGAGCAGTTCTTC. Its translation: CASSVPMDPYNEQFF.

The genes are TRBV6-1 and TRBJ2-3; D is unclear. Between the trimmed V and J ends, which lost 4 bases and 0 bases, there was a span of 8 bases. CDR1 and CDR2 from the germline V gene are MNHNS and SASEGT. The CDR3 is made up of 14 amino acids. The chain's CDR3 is CASSGMGSTDTQYF. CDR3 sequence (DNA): TGTGCCAGCAGTGGGATGGGGAGCACAGATACGCAGTATTTT.

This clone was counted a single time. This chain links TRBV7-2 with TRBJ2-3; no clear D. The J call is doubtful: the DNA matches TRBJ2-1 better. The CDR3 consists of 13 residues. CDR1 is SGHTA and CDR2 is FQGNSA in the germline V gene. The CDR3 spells CASSLSTWHEQFF. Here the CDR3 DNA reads TGTGCCAGCAGCTTGTCGACTTGGCATGAGCAGTTCTTC.

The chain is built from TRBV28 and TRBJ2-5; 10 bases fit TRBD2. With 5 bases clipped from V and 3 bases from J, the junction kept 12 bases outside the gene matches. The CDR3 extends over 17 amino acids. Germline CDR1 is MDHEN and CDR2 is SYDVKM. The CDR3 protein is CASSGFSGRRFEETQYF. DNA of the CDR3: TGTGCCAGCAGTGGGTTTAGCGGGAGGCGTTTCGAAGAGACCCAGTACTTC.

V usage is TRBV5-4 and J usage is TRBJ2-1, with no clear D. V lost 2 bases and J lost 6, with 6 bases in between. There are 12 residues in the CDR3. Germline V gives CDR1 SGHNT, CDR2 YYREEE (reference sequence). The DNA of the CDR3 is TGTGCCAGCAGCTTACGTTCCAATGAGCAGTTCTTC. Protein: CASSLRSNEQFF.

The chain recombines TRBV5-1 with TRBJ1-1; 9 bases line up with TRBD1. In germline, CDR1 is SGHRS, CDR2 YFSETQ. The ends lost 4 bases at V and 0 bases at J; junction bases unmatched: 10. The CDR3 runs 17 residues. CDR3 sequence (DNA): TGCGCCAGCAGCCCGGGACAGGGAAAGGTGCTGAACACTGAAGCTTTCTTT. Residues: CASSPGQGKVLNTEAFF.

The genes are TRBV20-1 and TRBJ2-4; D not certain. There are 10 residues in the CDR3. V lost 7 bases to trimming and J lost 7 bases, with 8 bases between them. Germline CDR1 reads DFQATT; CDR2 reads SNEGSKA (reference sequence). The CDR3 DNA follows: TGCAGTGGACTGGAGAACATTCAGTACTTC. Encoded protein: CSGLENIQYF.

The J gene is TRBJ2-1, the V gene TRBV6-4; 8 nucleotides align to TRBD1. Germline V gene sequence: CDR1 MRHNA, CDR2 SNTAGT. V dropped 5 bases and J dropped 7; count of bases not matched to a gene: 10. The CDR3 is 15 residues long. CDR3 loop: CASSYTTGGRNEQFF. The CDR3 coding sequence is TGTGCCAGCAGTTACACCACAGGGGGAAGGAATGAGCAGTTCTTC.

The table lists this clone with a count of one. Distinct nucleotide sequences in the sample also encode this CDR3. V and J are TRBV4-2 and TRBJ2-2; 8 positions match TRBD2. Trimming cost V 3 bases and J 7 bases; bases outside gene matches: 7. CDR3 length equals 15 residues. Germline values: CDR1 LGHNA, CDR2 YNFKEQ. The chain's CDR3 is CASSQEIGRVGELFF. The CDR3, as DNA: TGTGCCAGCAGCCAGGAGATCGGGAGGGTCGGGGAGCTGTTTTTT.

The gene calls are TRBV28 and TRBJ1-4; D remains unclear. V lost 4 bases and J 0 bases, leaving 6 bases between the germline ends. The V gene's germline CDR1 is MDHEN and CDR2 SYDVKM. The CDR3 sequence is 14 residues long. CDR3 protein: CASSYMATNEKLFF. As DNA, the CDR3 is TGTGCCAGCAGTTATATGGCAACTAATGAAAAACTGTTTTTT.

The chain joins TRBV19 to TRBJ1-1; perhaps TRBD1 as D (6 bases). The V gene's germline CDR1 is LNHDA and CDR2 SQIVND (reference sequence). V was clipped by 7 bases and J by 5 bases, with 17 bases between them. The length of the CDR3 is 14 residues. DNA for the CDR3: TGTGCCAGTACCCGGTGGCAGGGGAAAACTGAAGCTTTCTTT. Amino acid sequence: CASTRWQGKTEAFF.

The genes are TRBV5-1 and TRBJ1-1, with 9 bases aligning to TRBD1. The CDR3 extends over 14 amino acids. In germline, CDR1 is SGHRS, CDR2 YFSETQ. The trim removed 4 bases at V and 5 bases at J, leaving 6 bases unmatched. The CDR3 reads CASSPDRGATEAFF. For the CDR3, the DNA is TGCGCCAGCAGCCCCGACAGGGGGGCTACTGAAGCTTTCTTT.

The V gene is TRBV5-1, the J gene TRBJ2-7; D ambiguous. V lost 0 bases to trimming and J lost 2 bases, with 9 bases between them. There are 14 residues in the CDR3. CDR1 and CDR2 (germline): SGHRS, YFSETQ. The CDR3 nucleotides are TGCGCCAGCAGCTTGGGGCCAGGCGCCTACGAGCAGTACGTC. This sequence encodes CASSLGPGAYEQYV.

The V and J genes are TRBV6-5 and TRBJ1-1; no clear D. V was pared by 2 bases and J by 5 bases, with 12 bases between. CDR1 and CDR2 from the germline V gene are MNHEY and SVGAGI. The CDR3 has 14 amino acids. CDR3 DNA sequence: TGTGCCAGCAGTTACACACGGAGGGATACTGAAGCTTTCTTT. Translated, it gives CASSYTRRDTEAFF.